This TCR beta chain was captured in a study of shared clonotypes between healthy human individuals (TCRdb year 2020). Context from the whole study: A few men and two women, aged 18 to 49 years, made up the cohort. For each donor, CD4 naive and CD4 memory were each run on three plates, CD8 naive on two plates, and CD8 memory on one plate. Blood TCR repertoires of a handful of healthy adults were deeply sequenced to estimate repertoire size and the extent of clonotype sharing between individuals. Different laboratories and diverse techniques were used to prepare libraries and sequence TCR repertoires, to increase sequencing depth and limit assay-specific biases. Per donor, leukapheresis produced somewhere between about 0.8 and 9.5 billion PBMCs. Points the paper makes about the study in general: The small number of donors limited the genetic and exposure-history diversity represented. Incomplete sequencing was indicated by rarefaction of sorted-subset datasets, despite the large sequencing depth. Higher generation probabilities were observed for clonotypes shared by all four sorted-subset donors than for non-shared clonotypes. Pairwise subsampling indicated that sequencing depth was expected to affect the degree of clonotype sharing among donors. Sampling was restricted to blood, and TCR repertoires in tissue are likely to differ from TCR repertoires in blood. Naive subsets generally had larger estimated clonotype richness than memory subsets did. When a few donors were compared, the shared fraction of clonotypes was around 5% for naive CD4, less than 4% for naive CD8, 2.3% for memory CD4, and approximately 0.4% for memory CD8.

Donors were healthy HIV-negative adults with no recently reported acute infections or vaccinations. Every donor was a Caucasian adult residing in Nashville, Tennessee, USA. CD4+ T cells were enriched by magnetic negative selection, after which naive cells were positively selected on CD45RA and the negative fraction was taken as the memory subset. Blood was obtained by leukapheresis, after which PBMCs were separated by Ficoll-Histopaque density gradient centrifugation and cryopreserved in liquid nitrogen vapor phase. Analytical flow cytometry was used to check the purity and quantity of every magnetically sorted T cell population. Genomic DNA was isolated from each sorted fraction and quantified by UV absorbance on a Nanodrop 2000c. Including cysteine and phenylalanine, the CDR3 has 17 amino acids. Left in the record is the CDR3 DNA by itself, 51 bases read in frame from the first base. For CDR1 and CDR2, the germline V gene lists SGHTA and FQGNSA. The junction shows trimming of 5 bases on V and 4 bases on J, and the gene matches do not reach 11 bases of it.

TCR CDR3 regions were amplified from genomic DNA by multiplex PCR using the deep immunoSEQ assay. Extracted genomic DNA from each cell subset was spread evenly across all wells of several immunoSEQ 96-well plates, with each plate serving as a replicate. For sorted subsets, approximately 200 ng of genomic DNA, equivalent to about 30,000 T cell genomes, went into each replicate PCR. Purified libraries were measured with a Qubit 3.0 fluorometer, size-checked on a Bioanalyzer 2100, and measured again with the KAPA Library Quantification kit. Every immunoSEQ 96-well plate was sequenced on a separate single-read 150-cycle Illumina NextSeq 550 flow cell. On the study's bioinformatics: The immunoSEQ output contained only junctional sequences without quality scores, so filtering could not match that applied to full-length reads. To assign V/J genes and CDR3, sequences were annotated using PyIR, a Python wrapper for IgBLAST v1.9, with IMGT germline references. Any read was removed if the V/J assignment was weak (E-value above 1e-6), the CDR3 was missing, or the read contained stop codons, out-of-frame junctions, or ambiguous translated residues. V3J clonotypes were defined by identical inferred V gene, J gene, and CDR3 amino acid sequence. Percentage overlap between repertoires was calculated by dividing the number of shared unique clonotypes by the size of the smaller repertoire. Repertoire richness was assessed with RTK rarefaction, the Chao1 estimator, and Recon v2.1 estimates of unobserved clonotypes. Generation probabilities for all TCRbeta clonotypes obtained by the gDNA method from a handful of donors were computed using OLGA. Here the immuneACCESS table is served through TCRdb, limited to in-frame sequences with V and J called. Missing clones are a known gap in these copies; in checked studies unresolved V genes cover under half, and the rest lacks a known reason. V and J calls and clone size are those listed in that table; D and trimming were worked out from the DNA. The sample includes more than 1 million clones, with around three quarters observed a single time. The biggest ten clones account for approximately 0.5% of the sample.

Worth noting for this clone: This clone's antigen is unknown. Qualities for individual bases were not recorded, and no much larger clone is one base off.

The V and J genes are TRBV7-2 and TRBJ2-7, with 13 central nucleotides matching TRBD2. This receptor was identified in a man aged 18 to 29 in good health. Some clones in this sample may be carry-over from other donors' samples. The specimen sequenced was memory CD4+ T cells from PBMCs. The sample's cell subset or site label, decoded: CD45RA-negative fraction. The sequenced DNA is TGTGCCAGCAGCCCTACCGGGACTAGCGGGGCGCTTTACGAGCAGTACTTC. It codes for CASSPTGTSGALYEQYF.